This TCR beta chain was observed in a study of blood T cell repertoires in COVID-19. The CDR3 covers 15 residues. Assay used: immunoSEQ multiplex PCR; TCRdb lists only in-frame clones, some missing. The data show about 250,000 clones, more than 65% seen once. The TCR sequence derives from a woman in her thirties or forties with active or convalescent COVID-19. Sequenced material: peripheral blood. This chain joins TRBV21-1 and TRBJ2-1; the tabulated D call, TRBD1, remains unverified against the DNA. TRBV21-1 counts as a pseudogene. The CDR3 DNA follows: TGTGCCAGCAGCCCAATGGACAGGGGATTTTCGTGGCAGTTCTTC. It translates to CASSPMDRGFSWQFF.